The TCR beta chain described here comes from a study of cytomegalovirus exposure and HLA in healthy donors. Primers included in the PCR were 60 Vbeta and 13 Jbeta primers. This table comes from immunoSEQ multiplex PCR, and its TCRdb copy is limited to in-frame clones, with some not included. The table has about 130,000 clones, over 70% seen once. Germline values: CDR1 SGHRS, CDR2 YFSETQ. This CDR3 has 14 residues. V shed 4 bases and J shed 0 bases, with 5 bases lying between them. The sequence was collected from a female donor in good health and CMV-seronegative. The chain employs TRBV5-1 and TRBJ2-6; D is undetermined. Source material: PBMCs. CDR3 in amino acids: CASSPGSGANVLTF. The CDR3 DNA reads TGCGCCAGCAGCCCAGGCTCTGGGGCCAACGTCCTGACTTTC.